These 19 T cell receptor beta chains originate from one sample sequenced in a study of T cell responses to AZD1222 COVID-19 vaccine. The method was immunoSEQ multiplex PCR; TCRdb's version includes in-frame clones alone and lacks a portion of them. The sample carries around 100,000 clones, roughly 86% recorded once. The material was peripheral blood, obtained on day 0 of MenACWY control vaccination. These receptors were obtained from an adult in good health.

V is TRBV28 and J is TRBJ2-5, with 11 nucleotides matching TRBD1. The CDR3 is made up of 14 amino acids. From germline, CDR1 is MDHEN and CDR2 SYDVKM. V gave up 5 bases and J gave up 5 bases; unmatched junction bases: 4. DNA for the CDR3: TGTGCCAGCAGTAGGGACAGGGGGAGCGAGACCCAGTACTTC. It specifies CASSRDRGSETQYF.

The chain couples TRBV5-1 to TRBJ2-3; 16 nucleotides line up with TRBD2. The CDR3 totals 18 residues. Germline CDR1 SGHRS, CDR2 YFSETQ. V shed 3 bases, J shed 0 bases, and the junction held 4 bases outside the gene matches. The CDR3 DNA reads TGCGCCAGCAGCTGGGGACTAGCGGGAGGGCCTAGCACAGATACGCAGTATTTT. It yields the protein CASSWGLAGGPSTDTQYF.

The rearrangement joins TRBV6-5 to TRBJ1-5; TRBD1 might be the D (6 bases). Per the germline V gene, CDR1 is MNHEY and CDR2 is SVGAGI. The CDR3 extends over 15 amino acids. Trimming cost V 2 bases and J 0 bases, with 8 bases left between them. CDR3 amino acids: CASSYARGSNQPQHF. CDR3 nucleotides: TGTGCCAGCAGTTACGCCAGGGGTAGCAATCAGCCCCAGCATTTT.

V and J are TRBV19 and TRBJ2-1, with 9 bases that match TRBD2. CDR3 length: 15 residues. Trimming cost V 6 bases and J 2 bases; bases outside gene matches: 5. Germline V lookup: CDR1 LNHDA, CDR2 SQIVND (reference sequence). The CDR3, as DNA: TGTGCCAGTAGCCTCGCTAGCGGGGCCTACAATGAGCAGTTCTTC. As protein: CASSLASGAYNEQFF. The full variable domain, its missing parts supplied by reference TRBV19 and TRBJ2-1, is DGGITQSPKYLFRKEGQNVTLSCEQNLNHDAMYWYRQDPGQGLRLIYYSQIVNDFQKGDIAEGYSVSREKKESFPLTVTSAQKNPTAFYLCASSLASGAYNEQFFGPGTRLTVL.

The CDR3 bases are TGTGCCGGCGGGCTAGCGGGGAACACAGATACGCAGTATTTT. It yields the protein CAGGLAGNTDTQYF. The genes are TRBV6-5 and TRBJ2-3, with 9 bases lining up with TRBD2. Trimming took 11 bases from V and 2 from J; bases not matched to a gene: 8. Germline values: CDR1 MNHEY, CDR2 SVGAGI. The CDR3 consists of 14 residues.

This clone was detected a few times. The chain recombines TRBV28 with TRBJ2-7; tentative D call: TRBD1 (6 bases). Germline assignment: CDR1 MDHEN and CDR2 SYDVKM. The ends were cut back, 8 bases at V and 0 bases at J, with 20 bases in the middle. There are 16 residues in the CDR3. In DNA, the CDR3 is TGTGCCAGCTCCACCCCCAGACAGGCTCTCTCCTACGAGCAGTACTTC. Translation: CASSTPRQALSYEQYF.

The genes are TRBV9 and TRBJ2-2; perhaps D is TRBD1 or TRBD2 (8 bases each). CDR3 length equals 17 residues. CDR1 is SGDLS and CDR2 is YYNGEE in the germline V gene. Trimming left V 4 bases short and J 6 bases short, with 22 bases between. CDR3: CASSPRQGSGRSGELFF. The CDR3 bases are TGTGCCAGCAGCCCCCGACAGGGGAGCGGGAGATCCGGGGAGCTGTTTTTT.

This chain links TRBV7-9 with TRBJ2-5; D call uncertain. The germline V gene has CDR1 SEHNR and CDR2 FQNEAQ (reference sequence). CDR3 size: 14 residues. The V end was cut by 2 bases, the J end by 4 bases, with 11 bases between. The CDR3 nucleotides read TGTGCCAGCAGCTTACAGGTAGCACCAGAGACCCAGTACTTC. It translates to CASSLQVAPETQYF.

As for this clone: Other DNA sequences in this sample translate to the same CDR3. CDR3 nucleotide sequence: TGTGCCAGCAGTTACTCGGAGGGGGCGCAAGAGACCCAGTACTTC. It yields the protein CASSYSEGAQETQYF. The genes are TRBV6-5 and TRBJ2-5; tentative D call: TRBD1 (7 bases). Germline-derived CDR1 and CDR2 are MNHEY and SVGAGI. This CDR3 is 15 amino acids long. V was pared by 0 bases and J by 2 bases, with 10 bases between.

The chain has TRBV28 and TRBJ2-3; 10 nucleotides align to TRBD1. The V and J ends lost 6 bases and 4 bases, in that order; junction bases with no gene match: 7. The germline gives CDR1 MDHEN, CDR2 SYDVKM. The CDR3 has 15 residues. CDR3 coding DNA: TGTGCCAGCAGGCAGACAGGGGGCTCGGCAGATACGCAGTATTTT. Translated, it gives CASRQTGGSADTQYF.

V is TRBV9 and J is TRBJ2-2, with 7 positions matching TRBD1. CDR3 length equals 15 residues. With 3 bases clipped from V and 4 bases from J, the junction kept 6 bases outside the gene matches. The germline gives CDR1 SGDLS, CDR2 YYNGEE. The CDR3 DNA reads as TGTGCCAGCAGCGCCTCGGGGACAGTCACCGGGGAGCTGTTTTTT. This sequence encodes CASSASGTVTGELFF.

The chain is built from TRBV7-2 and TRBJ1-2, with TRBD1 matching 7 bases. The V and J ends lost 4 bases and 7 bases, in that order; junction bases with no gene match: 12. The germline gives CDR1 SGHTA, CDR2 FQGNSA. This CDR3 region has 15 residues. The CDR3: CASSSRGRGAGGYTF. CDR3 in DNA: TGTGCCAGCAGCTCCCGCGGCAGGGGGGCAGGTGGCTACACCTTC. The full variable domain, its missing parts supplied by reference TRBV7-2 and TRBJ1-2, is GAGVSQSPSNKVTEKGKDVELRCDPISGHTALYWYRQSLGQGLEFLIYFQGNSAPDKSGLPSDRFSAERTGGSVSTLTIQRTQQEDSAVYLCASSSRGRGAGGYTFGSGTRLTVV.

The chain links TRBV30 to TRBJ1-4; 8 nucleotides agree with TRBD1. The CDR3 runs to 13 residues. The V gene end was trimmed by 1 base and the J gene end by 7 bases; junction bases not matched to a gene: 2. Per the germline V gene, CDR1 is GTSNPN and CDR2 is SVGIG (reference sequence). CDR3 sequence (DNA): TGTGCCTGGAGTGAACAGGGGGGTGAAAAACTGTTTTTT. This encodes CAWSEQGGEKLFF.

V and J are TRBV4-3 and TRBJ1-1, with a weak D call TRBD1 (6 bases). This CDR3 has 14 residues. V was shortened by 0 bases and J by 8 bases, with 13 bases between the two germline ends. CDR1 is LGHNA and CDR2 is YSLEER in the germline V gene. Written as DNA, the CDR3 is TGCGCCAGCAGCCAAGAAAGACAGGTCGGCGAAGCTTTCTTT. It specifies CASSQERQVGEAFF.

V usage is TRBV6-2 or TRBV6-3 and J usage is TRBJ2-7; 11 nucleotides align to TRBD2. The CDR3 spans 16 residues. V shed 6 bases and J 4 bases; nucleotides not matched to a gene: 11. Germline CDR1 MNHEY, CDR2 SVGEGT. The CDR3 protein is CASSLLAGEFFYEQYF. The CDR3 bases are TGTGCCAGCAGCCTACTAGCGGGGGAATTCTTTTACGAGCAGTACTTC.

The V and J genes are TRBV29-1 and TRBJ1-2; D is possibly TRBD1 (5 bases). Trimming removed 8 bases from V and 6 bases from J, with 16 bases in between. The CDR3 spans 12 residues. Germline CDR1 reads SQVTM; CDR2 reads ANQGSEA. CDR3 protein: CSSRDPFDGYTF. The CDR3 DNA reads TGCAGCTCCAGGGACCCCTTCGATGGCTACACCTTC.

The chain combines TRBV5-1 with TRBJ2-1; the match to TRBD2 covers 8 bases. After removal of 2 bases from V and 1 base from J, the junction contained 2 bases not matched to a gene. The CDR3 totals 15 residues. CDR1 and CDR2 (germline): SGHRS, YFSETQ. In DNA, the CDR3 is TGCGCCAGCAGCTTCGGCGGGGGGTCCTACAATGAGCAGTTCTTC. It codes for CASSFGGGSYNEQFF.

The CDR3 is CASSYSSRYNEQFF. CDR3 in DNA: TGTGCCAGCAGTTACTCGAGCAGATACAATGAGCAGTTCTTC. The V gene is TRBV6-6, the J gene TRBJ2-1; D is unresolved. With 0 bases removed from V and 4 bases from J, the gap between germline ends came to 7 bases. The CDR3 consists of 14 residues. The germline V gene has CDR1 MNHNY and CDR2 SVGAGI (reference sequence).

The chain carries TRBV27 and TRBJ1-2, with 9 bases fitting TRBD1. The CDR3 is 17 amino acids. Looked up from germline, CDR1 is MNHEY and CDR2 is SMNVEV (reference sequence). V lost 5 bases and J lost 3; bases outside the gene matches: 13. This CDR3 is CASSPWTGALIHYGYTF. The CDR3 bases are TGTGCCAGCAGTCCCTGGACAGGGGCGCTGATTCACTATGGCTACACCTTC.